A single T cell receptor beta chain is shown here with its context. The entry originates in a study of blood T cell repertoires in COVID-19. Turning to the study itself: Researchers got acute and convalescent COVID-19 samples from the United States, Italy and Spain. Sources were T cells, B-cell-depleted T cells, or PBMCs; the material itself was cDNA or gDNA.

Sequencing was performed with immunoSEQ multiplex PCR; in TCRdb, only in-frame clones are kept and a portion is missing. Of approximately 350,000 clones in the sample, more than 70% are singletons; the top ten hold approximately 3%. The CDR3 totals 15 residues. The germline V gene has CDR1 GTSNPN and CDR2 SVGIG (reference sequence). V dropped 1 base and J dropped 4; count of bases not matched to a gene: 7. This TCR came from a man aged 30 to 45 with active or convalescent COVID-19. This chain joins TRBV30 and TRBJ1-5; 7 bases match TRBD1. Sequencing input: peripheral blood. The CDR3 sequence: CAWSDVTGSNQPQHF. In DNA form, the CDR3 reads TGTGCCTGGAGTGACGTGACAGGGTCTAATCAGCCCCAGCATTTT.